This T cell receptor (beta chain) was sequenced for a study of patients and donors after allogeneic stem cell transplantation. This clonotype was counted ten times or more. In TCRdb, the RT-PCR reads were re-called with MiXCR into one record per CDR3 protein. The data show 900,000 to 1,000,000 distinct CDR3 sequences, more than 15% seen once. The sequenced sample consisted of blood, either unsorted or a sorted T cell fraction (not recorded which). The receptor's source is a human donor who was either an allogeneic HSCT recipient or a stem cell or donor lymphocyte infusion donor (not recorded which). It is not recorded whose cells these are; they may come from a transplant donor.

CDR3 region: CASSQETSGDYNEQFF. The DNA of the CDR3 is TGTGCCAGCAGCCAAGAAACTAGCGGAGACTACAATGAGCAGTTCTTC. V usage is TRBV4-2 and J usage is TRBJ2-1; TRBD2 matches 8 bases. Germline values: CDR1 LGHNA, CDR2 YNFKEQ. The CDR3 covers 16 residues. V was pared by 0 bases and J by 3 bases, with 4 bases of the junction left unmatched.